This record looks at one TCR beta chain sequence and its context. The antigen is unknown. The data originate from a study of T cell responses to AZD1222 COVID-19 vaccine. General study results and limits: CD4 TCRs associated with vaccination spanned spike, dominating at 160-218 and 743-854. Donors were largely white British and mainly female; clonal diversity was possibly underestimated. Increases in Spike-specific TCR breadth and depth were seen after two AZD1222 doses. Unmutated variant regions are reportedly targeted by nearly half of spike-specific TCRs.

Between the trimmed V and J ends, which lost 4 bases and 7 bases, there was a span of 6 bases. CDR1 and CDR2 (germline): MNHEY, SMNVEV (reference sequence). There are 11 residues in the CDR3. The data were produced by immunoSEQ multiplex PCR, yet TCRdb's version contains in-frame clones alone and is incomplete. The profile shows some 150,000 clones, about 91% of them singletons. This rearrangement joins TRBV27 to TRBJ2-3; no reliable D call. The clonotype comes from an adult in good health. The input for sequencing was peripheral blood, taken on day 0 of MenACWY control vaccination. The CDR3 DNA reads as TGTGCCAGCAGTTCCGAACATACGCAGTATTTT. Its translation: CASSSEHTQYF.